These 10 T cell receptor beta chains were sequenced from one sample in a study of identical twins. TCRdb ran MiXCR on the 5' RACE reads and lists one entry per CDR3 protein. This table holds 200,000 to 300,000 distinct CDR3 sequences, roughly 10% found once. The sequenced material came from memory T cells sorted from blood. The source is a man aged 45-65 years in good health.

This chain links TRBV7-9 with TRBJ1-1; 7 positions match TRBD1. Looked up from germline, CDR1 is SEHNR and CDR2 is FQNEAQ (reference sequence). The CDR3 totals 13 residues. Trimming at V came to 1 base and at J to 9 bases, leaving 5 bases not matched to a gene. In DNA, the CDR3 is TGTGCCAGCAGCTTAGGGGACAGCGCGCAAGCTTTCTTT. As protein: CASSLGDSAQAFF.

This chain connects TRBV11-3 to TRBJ2-1; 7 nucleotides match TRBD1. CDR3 size: 16 residues. The germline CDR1 and CDR2 sequences are SGHNT and YENEEA. The junction had 7 bases not matched to a gene; V was cut back by 1 base and J by 4 bases. The CDR3 DNA is TGTGCCAGCAGCTTAGTGGGGACAGCGACTTACAATGAGCAGTTCTTC. Amino acid sequence: CASSLVGTATYNEQFF.

This clonotype was recorded many times. This chain links TRBV30 with TRBJ2-5; D perhaps matches TRBD1 (5 bases). The CDR3 covers 14 residues. V lost 0 bases and J lost 7, with 15 bases in between. Germline V gene lookup returns CDR1 GTSNPN and CDR2 SVGIG (reference sequence). The CDR3 DNA follows: TGTGCCTGGAGTGTCTGGACAACCGACGGGACCCAGTACTTC. Its protein is CAWSVWTTDGTQYF.

The chain recombines TRBV7-6 with TRBJ2-2, with 10 bases aligning to TRBD2. The J segment lost 0 bases and the V segment lost 5 bases, leaving 9 bases of the junction unmatched. The length of the CDR3 is 18 residues. CDR1 SGHVS and CDR2 FNYEAQ come from the germline V gene. The CDR3 loop reads CASSPRTSGFSNTGELFF. The CDR3 DNA reads as TGTGCCAGCAGCCCAAGGACTAGCGGATTCTCGAACACCGGGGAGCTGTTTTTT.

The chain has TRBV12-3 or TRBV12-4 and TRBJ2-2, with D tentatively TRBD2 (5 bases). V lost 7 bases and J 0 bases, leaving 12 bases between the germline ends. The CDR3 covers 15 residues. CDR3 protein: CASKISGANTGELFF. The CDR3 coding sequence is TGTGCCAGCAAGATAAGCGGAGCGAACACCGGGGAGCTGTTTTTT.

The sample holds many counts of this clonotype. This rearrangement joins TRBV9 to TRBJ1-2; D is uncertain. The CDR3 sequence is 19 residues long. Germline V CDR1 and CDR2: SGDLS, YYNGEE. V was pared by 3 bases and J by 4 bases, with 28 bases between. CDR3 amino acids: CASSAYYSSVAGLRYGYTF. DNA for the CDR3: TGTGCCAGCAGCGCTTATTATAGCTCGGTGGCAGGCTTACGCTATGGCTACACCTTC.

V usage is TRBV4-1 and J usage is TRBJ1-1; 7 bases agree with TRBD1. The germline V gene encodes CDR1 MGHRA and CDR2 YSYEKL. V was clipped by 3 bases and J by 8 bases; unmatched bases: 6. The CDR3 is made up of 13 amino acids. For the CDR3, the DNA is TGCGCCAGCAGCCATGACGGACAGGTCGAAGCTTTCTTT. This gives the protein CASSHDGQVEAFF.

In the case of this clonotype: A junction end diverges from the germline sequence, so it may reflect a read error. V usage is TRBV20-1 and J usage is TRBJ1-1; perhaps TRBD1 as D (5 bases). This CDR3 comprises 11 residues. Germline assignment: CDR1 DFQATT and CDR2 SNEGSKA (reference sequence). The CDR3 reads CSAGRNNEAFF. As DNA, the CDR3 is TGCAGTGCGGGACGGAACAATGAAGCTTTCTTT.

V and J are TRBV7-9 and TRBJ2-1; possibly TRBD2 for D (6 bases). CDR3 length equals 16 residues. The germline CDR1 and CDR2 sequences are SEHNR and FQNEAQ (reference sequence). V shed 4 bases and J shed 4 bases, with 17 bases lying between them. The CDR3 is CASSSLPGLEYNEQFF. CDR3 DNA: TGTGCCAGCAGCTCTCTACCGGGACTGGAGTACAATGAGCAGTTCTTC.

This clonotype was observed many times. Written as DNA, the CDR3 is TGTGCCAGCTCACTCCGTCCCGACAGGAGGAGCTCCTACGAGCAGTACTTC. Residues: CASSLRPDRRSSYEQYF. This chain joins TRBV18 and TRBJ2-7, with D maybe TRBD1 (6 bases). Germline V gives CDR1 KGHSH, CDR2 LQKENI. V was cut by 4 bases and J by 0 bases, with 19 bases left in between. The CDR3 extends over 17 amino acids. Complete variable domain (other parts from reference TRBV18 and TRBJ2-7): NAGVMQNPRHLVRRRGQEARLRCSPMKGHSHVYWYRQLPEEGLKFMVYLQKENIIDESGMPKERFSAEFPKEGPSILRIQQVVRGDSAAYFCASSLRPDRRSSYEQYFGPGTRLTVT.